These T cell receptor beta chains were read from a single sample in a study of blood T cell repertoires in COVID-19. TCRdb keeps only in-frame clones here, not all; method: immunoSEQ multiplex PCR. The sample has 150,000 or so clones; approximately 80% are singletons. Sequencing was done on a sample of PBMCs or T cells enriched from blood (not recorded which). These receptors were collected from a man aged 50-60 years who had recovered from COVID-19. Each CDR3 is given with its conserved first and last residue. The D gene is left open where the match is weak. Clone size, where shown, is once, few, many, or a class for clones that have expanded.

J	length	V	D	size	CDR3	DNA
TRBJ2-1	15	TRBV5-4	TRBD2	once	CASRGMAGGGNEQFF	TGTGCCAGCAGGGGTATGGCGGGGGGCGGTAATGAGCAGTTCTTC
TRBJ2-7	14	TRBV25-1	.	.	CASTRGAGTYEQYF	TGTGCCAGCACGCGTGGGGCAGGGACCTACGAGCAGTACTTC
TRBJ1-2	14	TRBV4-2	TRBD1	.	CASSRPTGVDGYTF	TGTGCCAGCAGCCGACCGACAGGGGTGGATGGCTACACCTTC
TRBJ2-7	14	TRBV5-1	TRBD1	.	CASSFLQGAGEQYF	TGCGCCAGCAGCTTTTTACAGGGGGCAGGCGAGCAGTACTTC
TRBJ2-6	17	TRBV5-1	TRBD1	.	CASSLYQGVTGANVLTF	TGCGCCAGCAGCTTGTACCAGGGGGTGACTGGGGCCAACGTCCTGACTTTC
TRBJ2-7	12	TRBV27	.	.	CASRTGAYEQYF	TGTGCCAGCAGGACAGGAGCATACGAGCAGTACTTC
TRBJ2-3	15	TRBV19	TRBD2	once	CASSSLRGATDTQYF	TGTGCCAGTAGTTCTCTGCGGGGGGCCACAGATACGCAGTATTTT
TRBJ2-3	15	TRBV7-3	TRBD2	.	CASSWTSGSTDTQYF	TGTGCCAGCAGCTGGACTAGCGGGAGCACAGATACGCAGTATTTT
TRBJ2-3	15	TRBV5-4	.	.	CASSFGGTSTDTQYF	TGTGCCAGCAGCTTCGGGGGTACCTCTACGGATACGCAGTATTTT
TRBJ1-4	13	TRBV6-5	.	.	CASSPGALGGLFF	TGTGCCAGCAGTCCTGGGGCCCTGGGAGGACTGTTTTTT
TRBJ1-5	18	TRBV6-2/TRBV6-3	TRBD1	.	CASSYSIGDSHSNQPQHF	TGTGCCAGCAGTTACTCTATTGGGGACAGTCATAGCAATCAGCCCCAGCATTTT
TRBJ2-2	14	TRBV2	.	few	CASRGQRNTGELFF	TGTGCCAGCAGGGGACAACGGAACACCGGGGAGCTGTTTTTT
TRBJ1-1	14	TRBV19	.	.	CASSISFGEPEAFF	TGTGCCAGTAGTATATCGTTTGGGGAGCCTGAAGCTTTCTTT
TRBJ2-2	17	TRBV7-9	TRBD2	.	CASSFPGLAENTGELFF	TGTGCCAGCAGCTTCCCTGGACTAGCGGAGAACACCGGGGAGCTGTTTTTT
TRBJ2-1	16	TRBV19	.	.	CASSSSQGRSYNEQFF	TGTGCCAGTAGTTCTTCACAGGGCCGCTCCTACAATGAGCAGTTCTTC
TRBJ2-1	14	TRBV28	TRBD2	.	CASTLWGGYNEQFF	TGTGCCAGCACCCTCTGGGGGGGCTACAATGAGCAGTTCTTC
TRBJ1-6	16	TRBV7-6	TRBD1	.	CASSPDRSSYNSPLHF	TGTGCCAGCAGCCCGGACAGGAGCTCCTATAATTCACCCCTCCACTTT
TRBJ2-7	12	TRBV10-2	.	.	CASSQGLGEQYF	TGCGCCAGCAGTCAGGGACTCGGCGAGCAGTACTTC
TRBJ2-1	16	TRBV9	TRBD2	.	CASSVAFTGGFNEQFF	TGTGCCAGCAGCGTAGCTTTTACGGGGGGGTTCAATGAGCAGTTCTTC
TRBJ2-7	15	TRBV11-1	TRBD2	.	CASSVFRTSVEEQYF	TGTGCCAGCAGCGTGTTCCGGACTAGCGTGGAAGAGCAGTACTTC
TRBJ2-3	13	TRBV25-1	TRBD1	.	CASSKQGADTQYF	TGTGCCAGCAGTAAACAGGGGGCAGATACGCAGTATTTT
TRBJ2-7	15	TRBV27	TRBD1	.	CASSRPGQGAYEQYF	TGTGCCAGCAGCCGGCCGGGACAGGGTGCCTACGAGCAGTACTTC
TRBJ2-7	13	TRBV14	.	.	CASSQVAGAEQYF	TGTGCCAGCAGCCAAGTAGCAGGGGCCGAGCAGTACTTC
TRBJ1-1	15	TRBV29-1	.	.	CSVQQANGGNTEAFF	TGCAGCGTTCAGCAGGCAAATGGAGGGAACACTGAAGCTTTCTTT
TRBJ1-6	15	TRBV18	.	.	CASSRMGPNNSPLHF	TGTGCCAGCTCCCGTATGGGCCCAAATAATTCACCCCTCCACTTT
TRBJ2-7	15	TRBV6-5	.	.	CASSSVSGPLDEQYF	TGTGCCAGCAGTTCTGTCTCAGGGCCTCTCGATGAGCAGTACTTC
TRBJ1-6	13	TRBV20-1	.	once	CSASLAVNSPLHF	TGCAGTGCTAGTTTGGCAGTCAATTCACCCCTCCACTTT
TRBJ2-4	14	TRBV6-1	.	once	CASSEFLAKNIQYF	TGTGCCAGCAGTGAGTTTCTAGCCAAAAACATTCAGTACTTC
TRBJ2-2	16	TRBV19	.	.	CASSTLPSTNTGELFF	TGTGCCAGTAGTACCCTACCCTCTACGAACACCGGGGAGCTGTTTTTT